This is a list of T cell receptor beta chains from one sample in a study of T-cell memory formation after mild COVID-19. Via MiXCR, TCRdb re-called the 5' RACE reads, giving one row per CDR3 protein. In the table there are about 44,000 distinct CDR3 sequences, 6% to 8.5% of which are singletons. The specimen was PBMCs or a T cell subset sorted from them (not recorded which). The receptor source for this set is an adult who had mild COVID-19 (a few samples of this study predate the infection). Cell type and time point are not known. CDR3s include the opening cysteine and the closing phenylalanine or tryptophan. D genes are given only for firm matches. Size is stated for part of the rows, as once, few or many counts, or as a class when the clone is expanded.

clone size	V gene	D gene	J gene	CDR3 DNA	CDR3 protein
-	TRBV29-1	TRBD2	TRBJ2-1	TGCAGCGTCCCAGGACTAGCGGCCTCCTACAATGAGCAGTTCTTC	CSVPGLAASYNEQFF
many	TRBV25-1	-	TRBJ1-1	TGTGCCAGCAGTGAACCGGGGAACACTGAAGCTTTCTTT	CASSEPGNTEAFF
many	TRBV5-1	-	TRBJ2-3	TGCGCCAGCAGCTTTGCCCAAGATACGCAGTATTTT	CASSFAQDTQYF
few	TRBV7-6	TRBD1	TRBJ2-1	TGTGCCAGCAGCGTGGGACAGGTCTCCTACAATGAGCAGTTCTTC	CASSVGQVSYNEQFF
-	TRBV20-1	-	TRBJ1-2	TGCAGTGCTAGTCCCGGTTATGGCTACACCTTC	CSASPGYGYTF
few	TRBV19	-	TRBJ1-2	TGTGCCAGTAGTACTGATGGAAGTTACTATGGCTACACCTTC	CASSTDGSYYGYTF
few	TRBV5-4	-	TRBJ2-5	TGTGCCAGCAGCTCCCCTGACTCCGCGGGGACCCAGTACTTC	CASSSPDSAGTQYF
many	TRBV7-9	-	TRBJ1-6	TGTGCCAGCAGCTCCGACCGATATAATTCACCCCTCCACTTT	CASSSDRYNSPLHF
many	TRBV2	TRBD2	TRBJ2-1	TGTGCCAGCAGGGGACTAGCAAACCATGAGCAGTTCTTC	CASRGLANHEQFF
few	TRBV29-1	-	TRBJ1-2	TGCAGCGTTGTATCAGCATACAACTATGGCTACACCTTC	CSVVSAYNYGYTF
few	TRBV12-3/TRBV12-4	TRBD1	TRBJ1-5	TGTGCCAGCTTAAAGGGACAGCTTCACCTTGGGGGTCCGAGTTTGGTACAGCCCCAGCATTTT	CASLKGQLHLGGPSLVQPQHF
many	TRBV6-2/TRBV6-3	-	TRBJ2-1	TGTGCCAGCAGTCCCTACAATGAGCAGTTCTTC	CASSPYNEQFF
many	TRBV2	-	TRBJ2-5	TGTGCCAGCAGACCGGAGGAGACCCAGTACTTC	CASRPEETQYF
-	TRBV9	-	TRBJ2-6	TGTGCCAGCAGCCCCCGGCCCGGGAGCTGGGCCAACGTCCTGACTTTC	CASSPRPGSWANVLTF
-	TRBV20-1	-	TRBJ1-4	TGCAGTGCTACACTGCTGGGGGGCGCGCCTAATGAAAAACTGTTTTTT	CSATLLGGAPNEKLFF
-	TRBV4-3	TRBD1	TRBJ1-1	TGCGCCAGCAGCCTCCTAGGGGGCGTTGGAACTGAAGCTTTCTTT	CASSLLGGVGTEAFF